The 9 T cell receptor beta chains below all came from one sample that was sequenced in a study of CD8 T cells in ankylosing spondylitis. Overall study results and limits: There was a TCR beta motif, made of several highly homologous variants, that appeared characteristic of ankylosing spondylitis blood.

TCRdb called the 5' RACE reads again in MiXCR, with one record for every CDR3 protein. The data hold approximately 400,000 distinct CDR3 sequences, with roughly 17% observed a single time. For these receptors, no antigen is known. The sample was blood, either unsorted or a sorted T cell fraction (not recorded which). The source is a male donor with ankylosing spondylitis.

The J gene is TRBJ2-5, the V gene TRBV2; D is uncertain. CDR3 size: 15 residues. Trimming shortened V by 0 bases and J by 4 bases, and 12 bases separated the two germline ends. CDR1 and CDR2 (germline): SNHLY, FYNNEI. CDR3 amino acids: CASSEATRNVETQYF. The CDR3 DNA reads TGTGCCAGCAGTGAAGCTACCCGGAATGTAGAGACCCAGTACTTC.

There are a few counts of this clonotype. The V and J genes are TRBV18 and TRBJ2-7; TRBD1 matches at 9 bases. CDR1 and CDR2 from the germline V gene are KGHSH and LQKENI. The CDR3 has 13 residues. V gave up 5 bases and J gave up 4 bases; unmatched junction bases: 3. In DNA, the CDR3 is TGTGCCAGCTCAGCGGACAGGGGATACGAGCAGTACTTC. This codes for CASSADRGYEQYF.

Concerning this clonotype: The germline gene is not matched at one end of the junction; a read error may be the cause. The rearrangement joins TRBV7-2 to TRBJ2-5, with 13 positions matching TRBD2. In germline, CDR1 is SGHTA, CDR2 FQGNSA. The CDR3 length is 16 residues. Here the CDR3 DNA reads TGTGCCAGCAGCTCCACTAGCGGGGGGGGCCAAAAGACCCAGTACTTC. Translated: CASSSTSGGGQKTQYF.

The sample holds a few counts of this clonotype. This chain joins TRBV29-1 and TRBJ1-1; a possible D gene is TRBD1 (6 bases). Germline V gene data show CDR1 as SQVTM and CDR2 as ANQGSEA. The V and J ends lost 4 bases and 1 base respectively, with 10 bases between them. This CDR3 has 13 amino acids. In nucleotides, the CDR3 is TGCAGCGTTGTTCGGACAGCGAACACTGAAGCTTTCTTT. Protein product: CSVVRTANTEAFF.

Only a few counts were recorded for this clonotype. V usage is TRBV20-1 and J usage is TRBJ1-1; D not certain. The CDR3 covers 13 residues. V was shortened by 0 bases and J by 0 bases, with 5 bases between the two germline ends. Germline CDR1 and CDR2: DFQATT and SNEGSKA (reference sequence). Here the CDR3 DNA reads TGCAGTGCTAGAGAGGATCTGAACACTGAAGCTTTCTTT. Its protein product is CSAREDLNTEAFF.

This clonotype was observed a few times. The rearrangement joins TRBV13 to TRBJ2-3; TRBD1 aligns across 8 bases. Germline-derived CDR1 and CDR2 are PRHDT and FYEKMQ (reference sequence). Losses at the gene ends were 2 bases for V and 6 bases for J; bases not matched to a gene: 10. The CDR3 is 16 amino acids. The CDR3 sequence is CASSLMGQAYLDTQYF. The DNA of the CDR3 is TGTGCCAGCAGCTTAATGGGACAGGCCTATCTTGATACGCAGTATTTT.

This clonotype showed up just a few times. The J gene is TRBJ1-1, the V gene TRBV5-1; TRBD1 matches at 11 bases. The germline CDR1 and CDR2 sequences are SGHRS and YFSETQ. V dropped 3 bases and J dropped 4; count of bases not matched to a gene: 2. The CDR3 consists of 14 residues. CDR3 amino acids: CASSWGTGGTEAFF. DNA of the CDR3: TGCGCCAGCAGCTGGGGGACAGGGGGCACTGAAGCTTTCTTT. Combining the CDR3 with reference TRBV5-1 and TRBJ1-1 gives the whole variable domain KAGVTQTPRYLIKTRGQQVTLSCSPISGHRSVSWYQQTPGQGLQFLFEYFSETQRNKGNFPGRFSGRQFSNSRSEMNVSTLELGDSALYLCASSWGTGGTEAFFGQGTRLTVV.

The table lists this clonotype with a few counts. The chain joins TRBV21-1 to TRBJ2-2. TRBV21-1 is deemed a pseudogene. The CDR3 consists of 16 residues. CDR3 DNA: TGTGCCAGCAGCAAAGTTACCGAACCCAGAGGCGGGGAGCTGTTTTTT. Translation: CASSKVTEPRGGELFF.

This chain connects TRBV12-3 or TRBV12-4 to TRBJ2-3; D ambiguous. V was cut by 2 bases and J by 5 bases, with 8 bases left in between. CDR3 length: 13 residues. The CDR3 sequence: CASSLQEEDTQYF. The CDR3 DNA follows: TGTGCCAGCAGTTTACAGGAAGAAGATACGCAGTATTTT.